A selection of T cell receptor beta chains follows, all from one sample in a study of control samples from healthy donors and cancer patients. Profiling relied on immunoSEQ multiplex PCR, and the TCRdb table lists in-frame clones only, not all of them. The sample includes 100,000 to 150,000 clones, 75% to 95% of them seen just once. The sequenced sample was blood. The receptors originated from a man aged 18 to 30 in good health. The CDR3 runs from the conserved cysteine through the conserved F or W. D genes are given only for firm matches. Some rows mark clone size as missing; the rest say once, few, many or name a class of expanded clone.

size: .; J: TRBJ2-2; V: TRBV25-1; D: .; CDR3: CASSGTGTGELFF; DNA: TGTGCCAGCAGTGGCACAGGCACCGGGGAGCTGTTTTTT
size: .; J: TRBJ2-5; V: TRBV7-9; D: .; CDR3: CASSPRGEETQYF; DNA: TGTGCCAGCAGCCCGAGGGGCGAAGAGACCCAGTACTTC
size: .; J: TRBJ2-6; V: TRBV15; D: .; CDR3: CATSRDDRNSGANVLTF; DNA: TGTGCCACCAGCAGAGATGACAGGAACTCTGGGGCCAACGTCCTGACTTTC
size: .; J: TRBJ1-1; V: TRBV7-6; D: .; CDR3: CASSYKQVGWTEAFF; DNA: TGTGCCAGCAGCTATAAACAGGTGGGGTGGACTGAAGCTTTCTTT
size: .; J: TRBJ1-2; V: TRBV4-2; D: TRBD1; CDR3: CASSQDQDWDRGYGYTF; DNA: TGTGCCAGCAGCCAAGATCAGGACTGGGACAGGGGCTATGGCTACACCTTC
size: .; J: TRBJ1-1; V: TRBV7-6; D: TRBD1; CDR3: CASTGTGGTEAFF; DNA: TGTGCCAGCACCGGGACAGGGGGCACTGAAGCTTTCTTT
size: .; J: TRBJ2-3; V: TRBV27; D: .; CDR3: CASSPRSVDTQYF; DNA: TGTGCCAGCAGTCCGAGAAGTGTAGATACGCAGTATTTT
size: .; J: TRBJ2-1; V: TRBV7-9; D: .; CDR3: CAIEGSLWSYNEQFF; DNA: TGTGCCATCGAGGGTAGCCTCTGGTCCTACAATGAGCAGTTCTTC
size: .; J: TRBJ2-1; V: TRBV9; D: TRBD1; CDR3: CASSPSQGREQFF; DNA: TGTGCCAGCAGCCCATCACAGGGGCGAGAGCAGTTCTTC
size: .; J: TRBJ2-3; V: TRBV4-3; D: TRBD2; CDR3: CASSQDSGSSDTQYF; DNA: TGCGCCAGCAGCCAAGATAGCGGGAGTTCAGATACGCAGTATTTT
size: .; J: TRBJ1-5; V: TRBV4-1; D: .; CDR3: CASSQENNNQPQHF; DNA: TGCGCCAGCAGCCAAGAGAACAACAATCAGCCCCAGCATTTT
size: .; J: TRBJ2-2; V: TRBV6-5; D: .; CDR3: CASSDRDNTGELFF; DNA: TGTGCCAGCAGCGACAGAGACAACACCGGGGAGCTGTTTTTT
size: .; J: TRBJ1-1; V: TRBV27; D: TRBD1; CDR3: CASSSGTGGGTEAFF; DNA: TGTGCCAGCAGTTCCGGGACAGGCGGGGGTACTGAAGCTTTCTTT
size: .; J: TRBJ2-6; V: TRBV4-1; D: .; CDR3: CASSPLGLQGATSFSGANVLTF; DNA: TGCGCCAGCAGCCCCCTGGGGCTCCAAGGGGCCACCTCGTTCTCTGGGGCCAACGTCCTGACTTTC
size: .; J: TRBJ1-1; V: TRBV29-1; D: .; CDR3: CSVAGIFTEAFF; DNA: TGCAGCGTTGCAGGGATATTTACTGAAGCTTTCTTT
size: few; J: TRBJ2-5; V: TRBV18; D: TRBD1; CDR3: CASSLPGQGEETQYF; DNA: TGTGCCAGCTCACTACCGGGACAGGGCGAGGAGACCCAGTACTTC
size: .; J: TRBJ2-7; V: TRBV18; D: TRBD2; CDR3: CASSLSSGDEQYF; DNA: TGTGCCAGCTCATTGTCTAGCGGGGACGAGCAGTACTTC
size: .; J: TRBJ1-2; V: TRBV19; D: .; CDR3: CASSMVGNNYGYTF; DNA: TGTGCCAGTAGTATGGTAGGGAATAACTATGGCTACACCTTC
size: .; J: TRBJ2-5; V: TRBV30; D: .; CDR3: CAWSGSGQTQYF; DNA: TGTGCCTGGAGTGGGAGTGGGCAGACCCAGTACTTC
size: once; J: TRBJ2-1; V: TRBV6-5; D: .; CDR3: CASSYNYNEQFF; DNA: TGTGCCAGCAGTTACAACTACAATGAGCAGTTCTTC